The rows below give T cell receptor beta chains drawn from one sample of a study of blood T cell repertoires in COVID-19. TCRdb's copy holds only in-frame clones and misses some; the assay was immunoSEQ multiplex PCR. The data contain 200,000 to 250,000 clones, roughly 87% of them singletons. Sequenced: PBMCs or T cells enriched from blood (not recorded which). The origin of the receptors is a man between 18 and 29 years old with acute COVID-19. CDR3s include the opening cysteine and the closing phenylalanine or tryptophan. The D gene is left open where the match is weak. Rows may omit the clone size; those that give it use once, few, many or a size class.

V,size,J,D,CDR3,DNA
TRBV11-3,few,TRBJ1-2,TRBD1,CASSLVRGPTGNYGYTF,TGTGCCAGCAGCTTAGTCAGGGGGCCTACGGGTAACTATGGCTACACCTTC
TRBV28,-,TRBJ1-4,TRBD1,CASSGTATNEKLFF,TGTGCCAGCAGTGGGACAGCAACTAATGAAAAACTGTTTTTT
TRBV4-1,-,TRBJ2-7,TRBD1,CASSQGTGTLYEQYF,TGCGCCAGCAGCCAGGGGACAGGGACCCTCTACGAGCAGTACTTC
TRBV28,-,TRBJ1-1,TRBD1,CATLTGDGAFF,TGTGCCACTTTAACAGGGGATGGAGCTTTCTTT
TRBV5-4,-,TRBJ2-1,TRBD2,CASSSGTSGHNEQFF,TGTGCCAGCAGCAGCGGGACTAGCGGCCACAATGAGCAGTTCTTC
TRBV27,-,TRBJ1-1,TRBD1,CASSPRQGRPTEAFF,TGTGCCAGCAGTCCTAGACAGGGGAGGCCCACTGAAGCTTTCTTT
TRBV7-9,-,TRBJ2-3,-,CASSLGRQTDTQYF,TGTGCCAGCAGCTTAGGAAGACAGACAGATACGCAGTATTTT
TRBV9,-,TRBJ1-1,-,CASSLREDTEAFF,TGTGCCAGCAGCCTCAGGGAGGACACTGAAGCTTTCTTT
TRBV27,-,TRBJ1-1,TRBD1,CASSLPGQGESEAFF,TGTGCCAGCAGTTTGCCAGGACAGGGGGAATCTGAAGCTTTCTTT
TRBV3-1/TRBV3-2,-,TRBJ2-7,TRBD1,CASSLIGQGHEQYF,TGTGCCAGCAGCCTGATCGGACAGGGACACGAGCAGTACTTC
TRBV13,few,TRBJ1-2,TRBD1,CASSIIRDRDDYGYTF,TGTGCCAGCAGCATTATCCGGGACAGGGATGACTATGGCTACACCTTC
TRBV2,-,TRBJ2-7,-,CASRRPSVPYEQYF,TGTGCCAGCAGACGACCTAGCGTTCCCTACGAGCAGTACTTC
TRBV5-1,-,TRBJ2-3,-,CASSLSRSTDTQYF,TGCGCCAGCAGCTTGAGCCGTAGCACAGATACGCAGTATTTT
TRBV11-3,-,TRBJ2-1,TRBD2,CASSLGRLAGDLEQFF,TGTGCCAGCAGCTTAGGACGACTAGCGGGAGATCTTGAGCAGTTCTTC